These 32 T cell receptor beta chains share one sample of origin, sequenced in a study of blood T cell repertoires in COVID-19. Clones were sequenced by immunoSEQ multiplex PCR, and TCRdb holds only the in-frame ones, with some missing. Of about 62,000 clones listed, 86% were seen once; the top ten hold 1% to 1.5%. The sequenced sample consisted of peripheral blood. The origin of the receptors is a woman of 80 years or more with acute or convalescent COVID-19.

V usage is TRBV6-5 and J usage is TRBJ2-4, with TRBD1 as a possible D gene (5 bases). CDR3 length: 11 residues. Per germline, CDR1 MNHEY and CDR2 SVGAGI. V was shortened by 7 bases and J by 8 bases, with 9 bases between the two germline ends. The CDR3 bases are TGTGCCAGCACCCAGGGATACATTCAGTACTTC. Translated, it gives CASTQGYIQYF.

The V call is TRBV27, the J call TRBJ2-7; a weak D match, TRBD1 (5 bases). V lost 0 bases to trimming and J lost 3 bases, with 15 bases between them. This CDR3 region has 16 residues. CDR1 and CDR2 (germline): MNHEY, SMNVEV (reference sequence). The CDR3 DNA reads TGTGCCAGCAGTTTATCGGGCATCTGGGGCCGCTACGAGCAGTACTTC. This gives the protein CASSLSGIWGRYEQYF.

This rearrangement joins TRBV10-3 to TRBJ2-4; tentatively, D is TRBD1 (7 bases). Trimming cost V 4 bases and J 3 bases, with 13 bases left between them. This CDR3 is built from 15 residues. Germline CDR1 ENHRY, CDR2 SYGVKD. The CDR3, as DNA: TGTGCCATCAGTGCCCAGGGGGGCGGCAAAAACATTCAGTACTTC. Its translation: CAISAQGGGKNIQYF.

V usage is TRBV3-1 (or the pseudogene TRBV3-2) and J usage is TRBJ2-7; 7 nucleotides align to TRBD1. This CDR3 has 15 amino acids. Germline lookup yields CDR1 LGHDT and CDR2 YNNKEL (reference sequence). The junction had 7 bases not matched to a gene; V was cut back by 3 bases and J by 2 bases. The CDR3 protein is CASSHGTEFAYEQYF. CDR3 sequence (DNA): TGTGCCAGCAGCCACGGGACAGAATTTGCCTACGAGCAGTACTTC.

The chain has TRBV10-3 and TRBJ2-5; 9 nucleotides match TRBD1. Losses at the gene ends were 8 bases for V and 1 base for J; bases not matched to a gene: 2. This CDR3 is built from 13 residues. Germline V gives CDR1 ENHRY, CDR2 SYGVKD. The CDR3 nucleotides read TGTGCCATCGGACAGGGGATCCAAGAGACCCAGTACTTC. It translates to CAIGQGIQETQYF.

The CDR3 reads CASSSGQQTLPLHF. CDR3 in DNA: TGCGCCAGCAGCTCCGGACAGCAAACCCTCCCCCTCCACTTT. The J gene is TRBJ1-6, the V gene TRBV5-1, with a tentative D call TRBD1 (6 bases). There are 14 residues in the CDR3. The V gene's germline CDR1 is SGHRS and CDR2 YFSETQ. V was trimmed by 3 bases and J by 13 bases, leaving 17 bases between them.

CDR3 coding DNA: TGTGCCAGCTCTTATTCAGGGCCCACTGAAGCTTTCTTT. Encoded protein: CASSYSGPTEAFF. V usage is TRBV19 and J usage is TRBJ1-1, with a possible D match to TRBD1 (5 bases). The CDR3 totals 13 residues. V gave up 9 bases and J gave up 4 bases, with 15 bases separating them. Germline CDR1 reads LNHDA; CDR2 reads SQIVND (reference sequence).

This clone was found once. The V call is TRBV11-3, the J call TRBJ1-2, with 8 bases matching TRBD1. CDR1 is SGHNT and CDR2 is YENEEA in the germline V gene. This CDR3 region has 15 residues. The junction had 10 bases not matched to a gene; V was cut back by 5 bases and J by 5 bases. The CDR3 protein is CASSTGQGEDYGYTF. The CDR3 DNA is TGTGCCAGCAGCACCGGACAGGGCGAGGATTATGGCTACACCTTC.

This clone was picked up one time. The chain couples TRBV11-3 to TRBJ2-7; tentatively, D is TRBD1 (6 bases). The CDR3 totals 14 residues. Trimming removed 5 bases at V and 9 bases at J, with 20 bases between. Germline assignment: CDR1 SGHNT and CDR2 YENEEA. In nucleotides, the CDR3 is TGTGCCAGCAGCCCAACCTCAGGGGCCCAGGTGCAGTACTTC. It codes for CASSPTSGAQVQYF.

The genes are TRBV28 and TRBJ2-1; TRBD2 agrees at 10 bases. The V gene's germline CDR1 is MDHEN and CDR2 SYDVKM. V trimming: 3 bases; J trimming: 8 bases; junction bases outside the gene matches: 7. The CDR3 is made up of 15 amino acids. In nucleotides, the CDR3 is TGTGCCAGCAGTTTGTCCAGCGGGGGGGTAGATGAGCAGTTCTTC. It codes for CASSLSSGGVDEQFF.

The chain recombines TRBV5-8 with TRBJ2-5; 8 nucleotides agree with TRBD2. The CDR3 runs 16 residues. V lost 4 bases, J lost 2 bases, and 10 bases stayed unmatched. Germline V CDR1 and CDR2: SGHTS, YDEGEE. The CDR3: CASSLAMAGGQETQYF. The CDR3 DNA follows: TGTGCCAGCAGCCTTGCTATGGCGGGAGGACAAGAGACCCAGTACTTC.

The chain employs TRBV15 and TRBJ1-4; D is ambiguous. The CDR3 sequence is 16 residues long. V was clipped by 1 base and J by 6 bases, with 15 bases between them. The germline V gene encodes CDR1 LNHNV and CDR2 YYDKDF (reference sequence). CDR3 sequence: CATSRGSTGLDEKLFF. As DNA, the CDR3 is TGTGCCACCAGCAGAGGGTCCACTGGGCTTGATGAAAAACTGTTTTTT.

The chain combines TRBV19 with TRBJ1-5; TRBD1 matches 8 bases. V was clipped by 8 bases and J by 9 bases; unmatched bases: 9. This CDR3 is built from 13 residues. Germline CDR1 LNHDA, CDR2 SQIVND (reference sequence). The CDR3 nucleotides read TGTGCCAGTGCCGGACAGGGCGGGGGGCCCCAGCATTTT. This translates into CASAGQGGGPQHF.

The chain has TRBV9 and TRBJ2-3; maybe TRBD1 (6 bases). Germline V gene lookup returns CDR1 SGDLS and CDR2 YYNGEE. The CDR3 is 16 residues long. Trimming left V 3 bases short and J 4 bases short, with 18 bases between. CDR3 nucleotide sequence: TGTGCCAGCAGCGATGGAGGACAGAAGGTGGCAGATACGCAGTATTTT. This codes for CASSDGGQKVADTQYF. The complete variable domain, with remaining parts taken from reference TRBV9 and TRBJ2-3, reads DSGVTQTPKHLITATGQRVTLRCSPRSGDLSVYWYQQSLDQGLQFLIQYYNGEERAKGNILERFSAQQFPDLHSELNLSSLELGDSALYFCASSDGGQKVADTQYFGPGTRLTVL.

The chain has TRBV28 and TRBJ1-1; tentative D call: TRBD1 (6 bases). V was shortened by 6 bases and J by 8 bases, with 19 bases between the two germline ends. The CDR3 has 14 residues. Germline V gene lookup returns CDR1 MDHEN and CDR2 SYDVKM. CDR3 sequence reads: CASSTRWGRSEAFF. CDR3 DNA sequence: TGTGCCAGCAGCACGAGATGGGGGCGCTCGGAAGCTTTCTTT.

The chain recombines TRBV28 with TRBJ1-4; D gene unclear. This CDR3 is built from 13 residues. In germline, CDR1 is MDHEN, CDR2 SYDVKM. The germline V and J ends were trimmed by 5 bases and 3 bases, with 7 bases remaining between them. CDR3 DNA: TGTGCCAGCAGTGGGCCCTCTAATGAAAAACTGTTTTTT. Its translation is CASSGPSNEKLFF.

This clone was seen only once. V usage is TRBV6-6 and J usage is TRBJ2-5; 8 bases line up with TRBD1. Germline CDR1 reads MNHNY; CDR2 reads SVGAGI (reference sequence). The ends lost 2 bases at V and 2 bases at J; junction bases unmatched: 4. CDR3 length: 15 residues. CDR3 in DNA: TGTGCCAGCAGTTACCCCCGACAGGGGCAAGAGACCCAGTACTTC. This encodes CASSYPRQGQETQYF.

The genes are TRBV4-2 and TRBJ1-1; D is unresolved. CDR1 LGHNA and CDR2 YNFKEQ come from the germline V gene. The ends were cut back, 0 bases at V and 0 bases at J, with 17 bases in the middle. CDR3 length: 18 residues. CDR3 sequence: CASSQDPRAGLMNTEAFF. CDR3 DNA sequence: TGTGCCAGCAGCCAAGATCCGAGGGCAGGTTTAATGAACACTGAAGCTTTCTTT.

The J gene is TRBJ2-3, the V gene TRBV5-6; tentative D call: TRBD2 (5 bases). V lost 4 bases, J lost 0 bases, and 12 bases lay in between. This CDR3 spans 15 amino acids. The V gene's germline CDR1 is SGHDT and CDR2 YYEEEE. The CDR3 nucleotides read TGTGCCAGCAGCCCCCTAGCAGGTAGCACAGATACGCAGTATTTT. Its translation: CASSPLAGSTDTQYF. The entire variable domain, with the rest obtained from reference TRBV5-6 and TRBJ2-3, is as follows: DAGVTQSPTHLIKTRGQQVTLRCSPKSGHDTVSWYQQALGQGPQFIFQYYEEEERQRGNFPDRFSGHQFPNYSSELNVNALLLGDSALYLCASSPLAGSTDTQYFGPGTRLTVL.

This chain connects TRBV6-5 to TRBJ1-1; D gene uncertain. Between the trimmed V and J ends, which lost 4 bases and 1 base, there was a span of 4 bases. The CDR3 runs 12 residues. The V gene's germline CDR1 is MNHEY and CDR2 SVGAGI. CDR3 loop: CASSSRNTEAFF. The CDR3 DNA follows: TGTGCCAGCAGTTCTAGGAACACTGAAGCTTTCTTT.

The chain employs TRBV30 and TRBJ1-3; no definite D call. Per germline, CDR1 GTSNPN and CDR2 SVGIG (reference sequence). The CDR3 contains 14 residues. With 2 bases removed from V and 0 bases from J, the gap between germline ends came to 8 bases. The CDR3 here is CAWSPGFSGNTIYF. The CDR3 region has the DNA TGTGCCTGGAGTCCCGGGTTCTCTGGAAACACCATATATTTT. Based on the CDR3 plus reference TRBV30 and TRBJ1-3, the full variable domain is SQTIHQWPATLVQPVGSPLSLECTVEGTSNPNLYWYRQAAGRGLQLLFYSVGIGQISSEVPQNLSASRPQDRQFILSSKKLLLSDSGFYLCAWSPGFSGNTIYFGEGSWLTVV.

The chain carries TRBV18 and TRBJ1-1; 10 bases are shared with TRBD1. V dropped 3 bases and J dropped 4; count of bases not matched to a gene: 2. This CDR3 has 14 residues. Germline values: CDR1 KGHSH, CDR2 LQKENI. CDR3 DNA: TGTGCCAGCTCACCCGGGACAGGGGTCACTGAAGCTTTCTTT. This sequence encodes CASSPGTGVTEAFF.

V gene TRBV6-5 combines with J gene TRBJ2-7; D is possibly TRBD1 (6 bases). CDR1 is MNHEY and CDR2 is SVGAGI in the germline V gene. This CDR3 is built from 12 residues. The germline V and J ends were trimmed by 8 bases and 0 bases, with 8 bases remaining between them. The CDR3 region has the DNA TGTGCCAGCTGGGACAACTCCTACGAGCAGTACTTC. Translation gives CASWDNSYEQYF.

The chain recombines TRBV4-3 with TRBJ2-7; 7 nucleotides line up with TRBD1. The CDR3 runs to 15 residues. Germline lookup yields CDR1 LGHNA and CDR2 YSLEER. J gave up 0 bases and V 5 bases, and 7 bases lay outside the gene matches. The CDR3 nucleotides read TGCGCCAGCAGCGCCACAGGGGATTTCTCCTACGAGCAGTACTTC. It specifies CASSATGDFSYEQYF.

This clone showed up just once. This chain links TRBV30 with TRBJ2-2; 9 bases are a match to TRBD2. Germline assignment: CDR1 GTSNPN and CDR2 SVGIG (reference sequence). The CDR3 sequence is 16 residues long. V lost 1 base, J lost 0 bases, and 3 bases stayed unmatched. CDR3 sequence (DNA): TGTGCCTGGAGTGGGATAGCGGGGGCGAACACCGGGGAGCTGTTTTTT. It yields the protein CAWSGIAGANTGELFF.

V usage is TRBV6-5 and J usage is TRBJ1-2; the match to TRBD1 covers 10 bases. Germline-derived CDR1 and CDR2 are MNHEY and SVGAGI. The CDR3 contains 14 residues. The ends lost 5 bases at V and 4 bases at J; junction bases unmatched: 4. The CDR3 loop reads CASSTGTGVYGYTF. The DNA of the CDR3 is TGTGCCAGCAGTACCGGGACAGGGGTCTATGGCTACACCTTC.

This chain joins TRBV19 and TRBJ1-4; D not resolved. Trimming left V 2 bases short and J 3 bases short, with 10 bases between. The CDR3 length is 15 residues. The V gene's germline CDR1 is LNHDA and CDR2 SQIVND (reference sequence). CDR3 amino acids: CASSISQSANEKLFF. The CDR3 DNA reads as TGTGCCAGTAGTATATCCCAGTCAGCTAATGAAAAACTGTTTTTT.

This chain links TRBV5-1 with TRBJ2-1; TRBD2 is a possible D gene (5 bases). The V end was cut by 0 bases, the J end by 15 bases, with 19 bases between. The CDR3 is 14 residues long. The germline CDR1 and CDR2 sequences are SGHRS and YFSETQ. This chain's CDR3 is CASSLAWEPTTPFF. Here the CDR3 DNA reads TGCGCCAGCAGCTTGGCCTGGGAGCCAACTACCCCGTTCTTC. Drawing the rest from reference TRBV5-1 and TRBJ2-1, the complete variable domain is KAGVTQTPRYLIKTRGQQVTLSCSPISGHRSVSWYQQTPGQGLQFLFEYFSETQRNKGNFPGRFSGRQFSNSRSEMNVSTLELGDSALYLCASSLAWEPTTPFFGPGTRLTVL.

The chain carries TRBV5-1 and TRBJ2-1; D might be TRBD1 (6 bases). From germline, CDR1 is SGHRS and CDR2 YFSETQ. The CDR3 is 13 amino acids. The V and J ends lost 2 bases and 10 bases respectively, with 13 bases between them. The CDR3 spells CASSLDRNDEQFF. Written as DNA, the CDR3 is TGCGCCAGCAGCTTAGACAGGAACGACGAGCAGTTCTTC.

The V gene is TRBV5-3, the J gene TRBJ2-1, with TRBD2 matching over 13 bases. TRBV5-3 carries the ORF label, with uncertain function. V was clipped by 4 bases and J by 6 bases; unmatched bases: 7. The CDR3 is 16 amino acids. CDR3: CARSEMTSGRPNEQFF. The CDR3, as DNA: TGTGCCAGAAGCGAAATGACTAGCGGGAGGCCCAATGAGCAGTTCTTC.

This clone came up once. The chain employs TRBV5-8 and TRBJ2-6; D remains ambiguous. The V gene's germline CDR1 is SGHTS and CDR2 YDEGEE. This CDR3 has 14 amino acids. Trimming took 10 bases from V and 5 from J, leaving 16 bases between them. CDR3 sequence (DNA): TGTGCCGCAACCCTAAGTGATTGGGCCAACGTCCTGACTTTC. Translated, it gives CAATLSDWANVLTF.

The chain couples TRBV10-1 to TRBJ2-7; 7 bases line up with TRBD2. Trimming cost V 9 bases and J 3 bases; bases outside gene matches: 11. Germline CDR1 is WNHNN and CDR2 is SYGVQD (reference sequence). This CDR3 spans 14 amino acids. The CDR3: CASGVRQRDYEQYF. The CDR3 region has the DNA TGCGCCAGTGGGGTAAGGCAGCGGGACTACGAGCAGTACTTC.